This T cell receptor (beta chain) appears in the sequencing data of a study of blood T cell repertoires in COVID-19. The study recruited people aged about 18 to 95 years across more than 20 US areas. Under the authors' procedure: The authors estimated nucleated cell counts from reference gene primer amplification. The assay was immunoSEQ multiplex PCR, and TCRdb's table has in-frame clones only and misses some. Clonal size and the V and J genes are those of that table, whereas D and trimming came from the DNA. This table has 150,000 to 200,000 clones, less than 90% appearing once. V shed 4 bases and J 5 bases; nucleotides not matched to a gene: 4. From germline, CDR1 is SQVTM and CDR2 ANQGSEA. The CDR3 covers 13 residues.

The sequenced sample consisted of PBMCs or T cells enriched from blood (not recorded which). The chain joins TRBV29-1 to TRBJ1-1; TRBD1 matches at 10 bases. This sequence was found in a woman aged 50 to 60 who had recovered from COVID-19. CDR3 coding DNA: TGCAGCGTTGGGGTGGGACAGGGGACTGAAGCTTTCTTT. Residues: CSVGVGQGTEAFF. Full variable domain (missing parts from reference TRBV29-1 and TRBJ1-1): SAVISQKPSRDICQRGTSLTIQCQVDSQVTMMFWYRQQPGQSLTLIATANQGSEATYESGFVIDKFPISRPNLTFSTLTVSNMSPEDSSIYLCSVGVGQGTEAFFGQGTRLTVV.